This passage covers 17 T cell receptor beta chains from one sample sequenced in a study of graft-versus-host responses after intestinal transplantation. Their antigens are not known. TCRdb's table, derived via immunoSEQ multiplex PCR, lists solely in-frame clones and lacks some. The table has approximately 97,000 clones, less than 95% seen once; the top ten hold about 0.07%. This material consisted of unstimulated CD8+ T cells sorted from spleen or lymph node cells, taken before transplant. These receptors were obtained from a human donor who was the organ donor for an intestinal transplant.

This sequence joins TRBV5-1 and TRBJ2-7, with 7 bases identical to TRBD2. The CDR3 extends over 15 amino acids. The junction had 3 bases not matched to a gene; V was cut back by 0 bases and J by 0 bases. CDR1 SGHRS and CDR2 YFSETQ come from the germline V gene. CDR3 in DNA: TGCGCCAGCAGCTTGGCCGGCGGGGGCTCCTACGAGCAGTACTTC. Encoded protein: CASSLAGGGSYEQYF.

The chain is built from TRBV7-9 and TRBJ2-3; 9 bases match TRBD2. CDR3 size: 15 residues. V shed 1 base and J 5 bases; nucleotides not matched to a gene: 4. CDR1 and CDR2 from the germline V gene are SEHNR and FQNEAQ (reference sequence). The CDR3 bases are TGTGCCAGCAGCTTAGGGACTAGCGCGGGAGATACGCAGTATTTT. Amino acids: CASSLGTSAGDTQYF.

The chain couples TRBV28 to TRBJ2-7, with D possibly matching TRBD2 (6 bases). The CDR3 extends over 12 amino acids. CDR1 and CDR2 (germline): MDHEN, SYDVKM. V shed 8 bases and J shed 3 bases, with 11 bases lying between them. The CDR3 is CASDNGGYEQYF. CDR3 in DNA: TGTGCCAGCGACAACGGGGGCTACGAGCAGTACTTC.

The CDR3 sequence is CATRAGLILRETQYF. In DNA, the CDR3 is TGTGCCACCCGAGCGGGATTGATTTTGCGAGAGACCCAGTACTTC. The chain carries TRBV28 and TRBJ2-5, with TRBD2 matching 7 bases. This CDR3 has 15 amino acids. V was pared by 10 bases and J by 4 bases, with 15 bases of the junction left unmatched. The germline gives CDR1 MDHEN, CDR2 SYDVKM.

This clone was recorded only once. The V and J genes are TRBV15 and TRBJ1-1, with TRBD1 matching 10 bases. Trimming cost V 3 bases and J 5 bases; bases outside gene matches: 12. In germline, CDR1 is LNHNV, CDR2 YYDKDF (reference sequence). The CDR3 extends over 17 amino acids. DNA for the CDR3: TGTGCCACCAGCAGGGGTGGACAGGGGGTTTTGGGGACTGAAGCTTTCTTT. As protein: CATSRGGQGVLGTEAFF. The full variable domain, in which reference TRBV15 and TRBJ1-1 provide the parts outside the CDR3, is DAMVIQNPRYQVTQFGKPVTLSCSQTLNHNVMYWYQQKSSQAPKLLFHYYDKDFNNEADTPDNFQSRRPNTSFCFLDIRSPGLGDTAMYLCATSRGGQGVLGTEAFFGQGTRLTVV.

This chain uses TRBV9 with TRBJ2-3, with a weak D call TRBD2 (5 bases). This CDR3 has 16 amino acids. V was cut by 0 bases and J by 3 bases, with 14 bases left in between. Germline CDR1 and CDR2: SGDLS and YYNGEE. The CDR3 DNA is TGTGCCAGCAGCGTAGGTGATAGCGATTATACAGATACGCAGTATTTT. This translates into CASSVGDSDYTDTQYF.

This chain connects TRBV6-5 to TRBJ1-2, with D tentatively TRBD1 (5 bases). This CDR3 spans 13 amino acids. Germline CDR1 reads MNHEY; CDR2 reads SVGAGI. The germline V and J ends were trimmed by 6 bases and 1 base, with 9 bases remaining between them. The DNA of the CDR3 is TGTGCCAGCAGGGGGGGGAATAACTATGGCTACACCTTC. Its protein product is CASRGGNNYGYTF.

V and J are TRBV5-4 and TRBJ2-1, with TRBD2 matching 10 bases. CDR1 and CDR2 (germline): SGHNT, YYREEE (reference sequence). J lost 7 bases, V lost 2 bases, and 6 bases had no gene match. The CDR3 runs 15 residues. The CDR3 DNA reads TGTGCCAGCAGCTTTACTAGCGGGGACCTGAATGAGCAGTTCTTC. It translates to CASSFTSGDLNEQFF.

The chain recombines TRBV5-4 with TRBJ2-3; the match to TRBD2 covers 13 bases. Germline CDR1 reads SGHNT; CDR2 reads YYREEE (reference sequence). This CDR3 region has 16 residues. The J segment lost 9 bases and the V segment lost 4 bases, leaving 11 bases of the junction unmatched. CDR3 nucleotides: TGTGCCAGCAGCACATGGACTAGCGGGAGCGGATGGACGCAGTATTTT. Amino acid sequence: CASSTWTSGSGWTQYF.

The genes are TRBV27 and TRBJ2-1; 7 positions agree with TRBD1. Per the germline V gene, CDR1 is MNHEY and CDR2 is SMNVEV (reference sequence). The V gene end was trimmed by 6 bases and the J gene end by 4 bases; junction bases not matched to a gene: 6. CDR3 length: 14 residues. The CDR3 reads CASRPGTEYNEQFF. CDR3 bases: TGTGCCAGCAGACCCGGGACAGAATACAATGAGCAGTTCTTC.

V is TRBV11-2 and J is TRBJ2-1; TRBD1 matches at 10 bases. The CDR3 is made up of 16 amino acids. V lost 1 base and J lost 7; bases outside the gene matches: 7. Germline V lookup: CDR1 SGHAT, CDR2 FQNNGV. The CDR3 DNA sequence: TGTGCCAGCAGCTTAGCCTGGACAGGGGGTGGGAATGAGCAGTTCTTC. Protein: CASSLAWTGGGNEQFF.

The J gene is TRBJ2-1, the V gene TRBV30, with TRBD1 matching 7 bases. The V segment lost 2 bases and the J segment 8 bases; nucleotides outside the gene matches: 18. The CDR3 extends over 17 amino acids. The germline V gene encodes CDR1 GTSNPN and CDR2 SVGIG (reference sequence). The CDR3 nucleotides read TGTGCCTGGAGTCACGGGGTTCGACAGGGTGAATGGGATGAGCAGTTCTTC. This translates into CAWSHGVRQGEWDEQFF.

This rearrangement joins TRBV19 to TRBJ1-2; 8 positions agree with TRBD1. Germline trimming cut 3 bases from V and 4 bases from J; bases unmatched to any gene: 4. The germline CDR1 and CDR2 sequences are LNHDA and SQIVND (reference sequence). The CDR3 contains 14 residues. In DNA form, the CDR3 reads TGTGCCAGTAGTATCCCAGGGGGCTCCTATGGCTACACCTTC. Translating gives CASSIPGGSYGYTF. Looking up the rest from reference TRBV19 and TRBJ1-2 gives the full variable domain: DGGITQSPKYLFRKEGQNVTLSCEQNLNHDAMYWYRQDPGQGLRLIYYSQIVNDFQKGDIAEGYSVSREKKESFPLTVTSAQKNPTAFYLCASSIPGGSYGYTFGSGTRLTVV.

The chain combines TRBV10-3 with TRBJ2-2; 10 bases are a match to TRBD2. CDR3 size: 17 residues. V lost 4 bases, J lost 6 bases, and 11 bases stayed unmatched. CDR1 is ENHRY, CDR2 SYGVKD, per germline. The CDR3 region has the DNA TGTGCCATCAGTGCCCCGGGTAGCGGGGGGACAGCCGGGGAGCTGTTTTTT. It is translated as CAISAPGSGGTAGELFF.

The chain employs TRBV28 and TRBJ2-3; 11 nucleotides match TRBD2. Unmatched junction bases numbered 13, after V lost 5 bases and J lost 0 bases. Germline V gene sequence: CDR1 MDHEN, CDR2 SYDVKM. This CDR3 has 19 amino acids. The CDR3 spells CASSQVGLADRYSTDTQYF. DNA of the CDR3: TGTGCCAGCAGTCAAGTGGGACTAGCGGACAGGTATAGCACAGATACGCAGTATTTT.

The chain links TRBV19 to TRBJ1-2; the D is unclear. V lost 6 bases and J lost 8, with 25 bases in between. Germline CDR1 and CDR2: LNHDA and SQIVND (reference sequence). This CDR3 region has 16 residues. The DNA for the CDR3 is TGTGCCAGTAGCCCACCCGGAGGAGGGAAATCCGGAGGCTACACCTTC. This encodes CASSPPGGGKSGGYTF.

The V and J genes are TRBV6-1 and TRBJ1-1; 8 bases are a match to TRBD1. Trimming at V came to 2 bases and at J to 1 base, leaving 12 bases not matched to a gene. The CDR3 is made up of 18 amino acids. CDR1 and CDR2 from the germline V gene are MNHNS and SASEGT. The CDR3, as DNA: TGTGCCAGCAGTGAATGGGGCGGCAGGGGGCGACCGAACACTGAAGCTTTCTTT. It yields the protein CASSEWGGRGRPNTEAFF.